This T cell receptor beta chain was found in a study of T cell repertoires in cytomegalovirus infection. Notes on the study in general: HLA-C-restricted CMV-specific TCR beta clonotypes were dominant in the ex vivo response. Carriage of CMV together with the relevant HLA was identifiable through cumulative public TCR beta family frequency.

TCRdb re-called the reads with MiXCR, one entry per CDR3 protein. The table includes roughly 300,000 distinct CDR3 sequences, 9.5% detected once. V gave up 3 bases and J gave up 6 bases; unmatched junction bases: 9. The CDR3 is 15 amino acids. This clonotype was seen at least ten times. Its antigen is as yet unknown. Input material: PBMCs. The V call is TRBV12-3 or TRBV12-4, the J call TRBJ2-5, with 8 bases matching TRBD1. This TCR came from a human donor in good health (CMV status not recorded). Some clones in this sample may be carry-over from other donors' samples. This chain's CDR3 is CASSFRQGARKTQYF. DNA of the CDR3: TGTGCCAGCAGTTTTCGCCAGGGGGCGAGGAAGACCCAGTACTTC.